This record covers a single T cell receptor beta chain. Many counts were recorded for this clonotype. Its antigen specificity is not known. Per-base qualities were not stored, and no clone one base away is much larger. The library was generated by 5' RACE. TCRdb records Illumina HiSeq 2500 as the sequencer. A second about 7 to 11 cycle PCR used a sample-barcoded 5' primer and a J-beta primer mix. Each TCR beta cDNA molecule received a unique molecular identifier from a template-switch 5' adaptor carrying 12 random nucleotides. At least 3 million CDR3-containing paired-end reads were obtained from each sample. First-strand cDNA synthesis was performed from all RNA using the Mint cDNA synthesis kit, with priming by a TRBC-specific oligonucleotide. Following uracil-DNA glycosylase treatment, a first 18-cycle PCR with universal primers M1SS and BC2_uni_R was performed on all cDNA. The authors processed their data as follows. Each sample was normalized by randomly selecting 1 million high-quality reads, each carrying a distinct molecular identifier. Reads with shared molecular identifiers were discarded instead of being binned into consensus sequences. MiTCR, run with a Q25 quality threshold and the strictest error-elimination algorithm, handled CDR3 identification, clonotype clustering and error correction. Lower-bound total TCR beta diversity was estimated with a nonparametric unseen species model using Euler transformation. Through fastp at Q25 and MiXCR, TCRdb rebuilt clones from the public reads, retaining in-frame beta chains. CDR3 protein sequences are deduplicated, and each keeps its most common genes and DNA. These V and J calls originate from TCRdb's pipeline instead of the authors' own analysis. This sample lists 1.6 million or so distinct CDR3 sequences; 30% to 40% were detected once. The ten largest account for around 11% of the sample.

This entry is derived from a study of blood T cells in healthy people across ages (dated by TCRdb to between 2014 and 2016). For the study in its entirety: Template switching captured roughly one uniquely barcoded TCR beta cDNA molecule per two T cells in model experiments. To track age-related changes in TCR beta repertoire diversity, the study relied on deep sequencing normalized with unique cDNA molecular identifiers. The donors were divided into four age groups: young (average roughly 17 years), middle-aged (around 41), aged (approximately 64) and long-lived (roughly 82). To avoid experimental bias, donors of different ages were distributed randomly across sequencing lanes. Two additional independent replicas of 1 million unique cDNA reads from the same blood draw were analyzed for two donors (one aged 18 to 30 and one aged 80 or older). What the work shows at the level of the full study, not this receptor alone: Estimates of total diversity based on one million sequenced T cells were regarded as lower bounds and as underestimates. As age increased, observed TCR beta diversity per million T cells dropped in a roughly linear way, and a significant reduction was already evident by age 40. Donor CMV infection status was unknown, potentially confounding age-related changes in expanded clonotypes. Observed TCR beta diversity correlated strongly with the percentage of naive T cells measured by flow cytometry. Bulk unsorted PBMC profiling prevented conclusive comparison of naive and antigen-experienced compartments. Compared with the aged group, the long-lived group had more naive CD4+ T cells, fewer expanded clones and increased TCR diversity, suggesting age selection.

The cysteine opens and the phenylalanine closes a CDR3 of 13 amino acids. CDR3 DNA only is kept here, 39 bases in frame from base 1. Looking up the germline V gene yields CDR1 SGHRS and CDR2 YFSETQ. Relative to germline, V is 0 bases shorter and J is 1 base shorter, with 5 bases between their ends. Donors were under 40 systemically healthy Caucasian individuals from Russia aged about 6 to 100 years. Roughly 11 milliliters of peripheral blood were drawn from each donor into EDTA-treated Vacutainer tubes. PBMCs were isolated by Ficoll-Paque density-gradient centrifugation, with at least 7 million obtained per sample. Total RNA was extracted from PBMCs with Trizol reagent, with at least 5.5 micrograms obtained per sample. Naive CD45RAhigh/CD27high T cell percentages were measured by flow cytometry on a PBMC aliquot from every donor.

Recombination joined TRBV5-1 with TRBJ2-7; a confident D gene designation cannot be given. The sample was blood. This TCR derives from a woman aged 25 to 39 in good health. The DNA sequence follows: TGCGCCAGCAGCTTGGATCCATCCTACGAGCAGTACTTC. The resulting protein is CASSLDPSYEQYF.